This T cell receptor (beta chain) was found in a study of cytomegalovirus exposure and HLA in healthy donors. Regarding the study as a whole: Listed as cytomegalovirus-associated were 170 or so TCR beta chains. The tendency of first-cohort TCR clusters to co-occur in the roughly 120 validation repertoires was the finding of a later analysis. The majority of TCR sequences were rare, yet some public TCRs appeared in many donors.

TCRdb's table, derived via immunoSEQ multiplex PCR, lists solely in-frame clones and lacks some. The sample has 60,000 to 70,000 clones, around 89% seen once. Of note for this clone: The antigen remains undetermined.

Looked up from germline, CDR1 is SGDLS and CDR2 is YYNGEE. This CDR3 has 15 residues. V trimming: 4 bases; J trimming: 4 bases; junction bases outside the gene matches: 8. Material for sequencing was PBMCs. The chain employs TRBV9 and TRBJ2-3; 8 bases match TRBD1. The sequence was collected from a woman younger than 30 in good health and CMV-seronegative. The CDR3 coding sequence is TGTGCCAGCAGCCCGAGACAGGGGCTACCAGATACGCAGTATTTT. It yields the protein CASSPRQGLPDTQYF.